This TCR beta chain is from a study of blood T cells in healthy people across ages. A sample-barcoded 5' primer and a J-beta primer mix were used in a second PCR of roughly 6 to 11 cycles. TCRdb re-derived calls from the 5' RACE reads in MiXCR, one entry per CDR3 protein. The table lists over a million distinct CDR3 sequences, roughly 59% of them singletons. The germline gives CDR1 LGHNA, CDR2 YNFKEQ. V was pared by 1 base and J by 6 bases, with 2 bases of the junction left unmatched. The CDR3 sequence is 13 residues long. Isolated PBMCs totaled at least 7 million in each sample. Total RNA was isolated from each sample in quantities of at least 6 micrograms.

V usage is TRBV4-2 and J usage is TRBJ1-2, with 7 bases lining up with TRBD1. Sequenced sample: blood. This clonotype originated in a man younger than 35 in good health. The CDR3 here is CASSQGGTDGYTF. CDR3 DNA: TGTGCCAGCAGCCAAGGCGGGACAGATGGCTACACCTTC.